This is a list of T cell receptor beta chains from one sample in a study of blood T cell repertoires in COVID-19. TCRdb's copy holds only in-frame clones and misses some; the assay was immunoSEQ multiplex PCR. This table has 410,000 or so clones, 70% to 90% appearing once. The sequencing sample was made of peripheral blood. These receptors were taken from a woman between 40 and 50 years old with COVID-19, enrolled during active disease. The CDR3 runs from the conserved cysteine through the conserved F or W. Fields, in order: clone size, V gene, J gene, D gene, CDR3 protein, CDR3 DNA. The D gene is left open where the match is weak. Clone sizes are given selectively: once, few, many, or a class where the clone is expanded.

-	TRBV7-2	TRBJ2-7	-	CASSLGQITYEQYF	TGTGCCAGCAGCTTAGGACAGATCACCTACGAGCAGTACTTC
-	TRBV27	TRBJ2-1	TRBD2	CASRTTPAGGPSEQFF	TGTGCCAGCAGAACAACTCCAGCGGGAGGGCCAAGTGAGCAGTTCTTC
-	TRBV3-1/TRBV3-2	TRBJ1-3	TRBD1	CASTTNRRDRGHRTGNTIYF	TGTGCCAGCACCACAAACAGGAGGGACAGGGGGCATCGGACTGGAAACACCATATATTTT
-	TRBV6-2/TRBV6-3	TRBJ1-5	TRBD1	CASSTGQGKGVGNQPQHF	TGTGCCAGCAGTACGGGACAGGGGAAGGGAGTAGGCAATCAGCCCCAGCATTTT
-	TRBV27	TRBJ2-2	TRBD2	CASSLSAATSGSTGELFF	TGTGCCAGCAGTTTATCGGCCGCGACTAGCGGATCCACCGGGGAGCTGTTTTTT
-	TRBV7-8	TRBJ1-5	-	CASSPTRVYSNQPQHF	TGTGCCAGCAGTCCTACCAGGGTTTATAGCAATCAGCCCCAGCATTTT
-	TRBV30	TRBJ1-1	-	CASGRLNTEAFF	TGTGCCTCGGGGCGGCTGAACACTGAAGCTTTCTTT
-	TRBV12-5	TRBJ2-3	TRBD1	CASGSGTGRLVTQYF	TGTGCTAGTGGTTCGGGGACAGGGCGGCTCGTTACGCAGTATTTT
-	TRBV14	TRBJ1-6	-	CASSQKTGPSSYNSPLHF	TGTGCCAGCAGCCAAAAGACAGGCCCAAGCTCCTATAATTCACCCCTCCACTTT
-	TRBV15	TRBJ1-5	-	CATSRGGSNQPQHF	TGTGCCACCAGCAGAGGAGGAAGCAATCAGCCCCAGCATTTT
once	TRBV28	TRBJ1-4	-	CASGPPGWGSEKLFF	TGTGCCAGCGGCCCTCCAGGGTGGGGAAGTGAAAAACTGTTTTTT
once	TRBV4-1	TRBJ2-1	-	CASSQSLESSYNEQFF	TGCGCCAGCAGCCAATCCTTAGAAAGCTCCTACAATGAGCAGTTCTTC
-	TRBV27	TRBJ1-5	-	CASSRGGGQPQHF	TGTGCCAGCAGTCGAGGGGGAGGGCAGCCCCAGCATTTT
once	TRBV18	TRBJ1-1	-	CASSPSGVMNTEAFF	TGTGCCAGCTCGCCCTCAGGGGTCATGAACACTGAAGCTTTCTTT
-	TRBV18	TRBJ1-1	-	CASSPPDIRDIRNTEAFF	TGTGCCAGCTCACCCCCGGATATACGGGACATCCGGAACACTGAAGCTTTCTTT
-	TRBV7-2	TRBJ1-5	TRBD1	CASSLGTGRNQPQHF	TGTGCCAGCAGCTTAGGGACAGGGCGGAATCAGCCCCAGCATTTT
-	TRBV6-6	TRBJ1-2	-	CASTLPDTNYGYTF	TGTGCCAGCACTCTACCTGACACCAACTATGGCTACACCTTC
-	TRBV4-1	TRBJ1-2	-	CASSQDPTAAALRGGYTF	TGCGCCAGCAGCCAAGACCCCACCGCAGCGGCATTGCGTGGAGGCTACACCTTC
-	TRBV9	TRBJ1-4	-	CASSPRAATNEKLFF	TGTGCCAGCAGCCCGAGGGCAGCAACTAATGAAAAACTGTTTTTT
-	TRBV19	TRBJ1-2	TRBD1	CASSTPGTGNYGYTF	TGTGCCAGTAGTACGCCGGGGACAGGGAACTATGGCTACACCTTC
-	TRBV19	TRBJ1-3	-	CASSSSPGNTIYF	TGTGCCAGTAGTAGCAGTCCTGGAAACACCATATATTTT
-	TRBV3-1/TRBV3-2	TRBJ2-7	-	CASSHANRDEQYF	TGTGCCAGCAGCCATGCTAACAGAGACGAGCAGTACTTC
once	TRBV5-1	TRBJ2-1	TRBD2	CASSFNPRTSGGVSYNEQFF	TGCGCCAGCAGCTTCAACCCCCGGACTAGCGGGGGGGTTTCCTACAATGAGCAGTTCTTC
once	TRBV21-1	TRBJ2-3	-	CASSKYDRWSTDTQYF	TGTGCCAGCAGCAAATACGACAGGTGGAGCACAGATACGCAGTATTTT
-	TRBV5-1	TRBJ2-2	TRBD1	CASSSRTGESTGELFF	TGCGCCAGCAGCTCACGGACAGGGGAGAGCACCGGGGAGCTGTTTTTT
-	TRBV19	TRBJ1-3	-	CASRGPSSRRNTIYF	TGTGCCAGCAGGGGCCCTTCATCTCGGCGGAACACCATATATTTT
-	TRBV21-1	TRBJ1-1	-	CASSKGEFEAFF	TGTGCCAGCAGCAAAGGAGAGTTTGAAGCTTTCTTT
-	TRBV10-2	TRBJ1-1	TRBD1	CASRPRTGTNTEAFF	TGCGCCAGCAGACCCAGGACAGGGACGAACACTGAAGCTTTCTTT
once	TRBV6-5	TRBJ1-2	TRBD1	CASRATGGGYGYTF	TGTGCCAGCAGAGCGACAGGGGGCGGCTATGGCTACACCTTC